These T cell receptor beta chains were read from a single sample in a study of T cell changes during pregnancy in multiple sclerosis. Some clones are missing from TCRdb's copy, which holds only in-frame ones; the method was immunoSEQ multiplex PCR. This sample has tens of thousands of clones, with roughly 95% found just once. The sample here was peripheral blood, taken in the second trimester of pregnancy. The receptors were gathered from a female donor in good health, enrolled as a control in a pregnancy study. Both conserved end residues are part of each CDR3. Each record gives: V gene, clone size, J gene, D gene, CDR3 protein, CDR3 DNA. D genes are given only for firm matches. Size is omitted from some rows. Given values are once, few, many or a class for expanded clones.

v_gene: TRBV2
abundance: NA
j_gene: TRBJ2-1
d_gene: TRBD2
CDR3aa: CASSGQRGLHEQFF
CDR3nt: TGTGCCAGCAGTGGCCAGCGGGGACTACATGAGCAGTTCTTC

v_gene: TRBV18
abundance: NA
j_gene: TRBJ2-5
d_gene: NA
CDR3aa: CASSPRQGGGETQYF
CDR3nt: TGTGCCAGCTCACCGAGACAGGGAGGAGGGGAGACCCAGTACTTC

v_gene: TRBV9
abundance: NA
j_gene: TRBJ2-5
d_gene: TRBD2
CDR3aa: CASSAGLVLAETQYF
CDR3nt: TGTGCCAGCAGCGCGGGACTAGTGCTTGCGGAGACCCAGTACTTC

v_gene: TRBV7-9
abundance: NA
j_gene: TRBJ1-4
d_gene: NA
CDR3aa: CASSPRNPVTNEKLFF
CDR3nt: TGTGCCAGCAGCCCACGCAACCCGGTAACTAATGAAAAACTGTTTTTT

v_gene: TRBV5-6
abundance: NA
j_gene: TRBJ2-3
d_gene: TRBD1
CDR3aa: CASSFHRGLSTDTQYF
CDR3nt: TGTGCCAGCAGCTTTCACAGGGGGCTGAGCACAGATACGCAGTATTTT

v_gene: TRBV7-9
abundance: NA
j_gene: TRBJ1-5
d_gene: TRBD1
CDR3aa: CASSGQGNQPQHF
CDR3nt: TGTGCCAGCAGTGGACAGGGGAATCAGCCCCAGCATTTT

v_gene: TRBV9
abundance: NA
j_gene: TRBJ2-1
d_gene: NA
CDR3aa: CASSVDSRGGNEQFF
CDR3nt: TGTGCCAGCAGCGTAGATTCTCGGGGTGGTAATGAGCAGTTCTTC

v_gene: TRBV11-3
abundance: NA
j_gene: TRBJ2-1
d_gene: NA
CDR3aa: CASSLGSSYNEQFF
CDR3nt: TGTGCCAGCAGCTTAGGGAGCTCCTACAATGAGCAGTTCTTC

v_gene: TRBV19
abundance: NA
j_gene: TRBJ2-4
d_gene: NA
CDR3aa: CASRTGIHGHIQYF
CDR3nt: TGTGCCAGTAGGACCGGGATCCACGGCCACATTCAGTACTTC

v_gene: TRBV10-3
abundance: once
j_gene: TRBJ1-4
d_gene: NA
CDR3aa: CAIIGVPRVCFEKLFF
CDR3nt: TGTGCCATCATAGGGGTGCCCCGCGTTTGTTTTGAAAAACTGTTTTTT